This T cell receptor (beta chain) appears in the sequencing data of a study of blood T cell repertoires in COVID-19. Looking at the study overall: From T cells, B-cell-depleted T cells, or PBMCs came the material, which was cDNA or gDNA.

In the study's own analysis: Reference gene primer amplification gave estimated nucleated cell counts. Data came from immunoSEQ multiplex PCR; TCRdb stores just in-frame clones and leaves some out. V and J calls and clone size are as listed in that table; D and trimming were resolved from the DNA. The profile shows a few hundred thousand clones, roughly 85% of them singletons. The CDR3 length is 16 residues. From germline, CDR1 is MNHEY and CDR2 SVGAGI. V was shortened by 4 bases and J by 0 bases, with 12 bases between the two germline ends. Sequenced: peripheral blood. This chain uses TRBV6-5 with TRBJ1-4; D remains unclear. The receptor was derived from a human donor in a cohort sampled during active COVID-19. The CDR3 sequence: CASSLVIGATNEKLFF. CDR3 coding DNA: TGTGCCAGCAGTTTAGTAATCGGTGCAACTAATGAAAAACTGTTTTTT.